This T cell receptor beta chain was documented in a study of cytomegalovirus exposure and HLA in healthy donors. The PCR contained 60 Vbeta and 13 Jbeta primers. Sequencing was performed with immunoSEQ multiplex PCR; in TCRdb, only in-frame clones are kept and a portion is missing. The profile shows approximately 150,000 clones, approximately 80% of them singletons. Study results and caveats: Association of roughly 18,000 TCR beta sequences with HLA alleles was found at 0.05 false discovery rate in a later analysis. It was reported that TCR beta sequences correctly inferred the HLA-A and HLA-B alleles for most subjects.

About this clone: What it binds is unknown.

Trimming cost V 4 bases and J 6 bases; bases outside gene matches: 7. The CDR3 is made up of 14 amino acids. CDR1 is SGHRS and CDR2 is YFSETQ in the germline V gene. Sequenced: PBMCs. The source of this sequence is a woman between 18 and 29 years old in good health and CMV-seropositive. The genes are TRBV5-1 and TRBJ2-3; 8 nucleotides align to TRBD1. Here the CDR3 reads CASSQDRARDTQYF. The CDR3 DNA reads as TGCGCCAGCAGCCAGGACAGGGCGAGGGATACGCAGTATTTT.